This TCR beta chain was observed in a study of cytomegalovirus exposure and HLA in healthy donors. Findings and limits, study-wide: Prediction of most subjects' HLA-A and HLA-B alleles by TCR beta sequences was reportedly accurate. In a later analysis, parvovirus B19, influenza, CMV and Epstein-Barr virus appeared linked to several top co-occurrence clusters. In a later analysis, V- and J-gene trimming of beta chains associated with a DCLRE1C missense variant, replicated independently. A later analysis showed that HLA-associated TCR beta chains had undergone more clonal expansion than equally common others.

About this clone itself: Its antigen remains unidentified.

Trimming pared 3 bases from V and 7 bases from J, leaving 15 bases between. Germline CDR1 reads KGHSH; CDR2 reads LQKENI. CDR3 length: 14 residues. This PCR relied on a set of 60 Vbeta primers and 13 Jbeta primers. Data came from immunoSEQ multiplex PCR; TCRdb stores just in-frame clones and leaves some out. The record lists about 35,000 clones, of which the ten most abundant hold around 3.6%. The sample comprised PBMCs. The chain recombines TRBV18 with TRBJ1-2, with D maybe TRBD1 (5 bases). This sequence was found in a man aged 40-50 years in good health and CMV-seronegative. The CDR3 DNA reads TGTGCCAGCTCACCCCTCTCCGCCGGGGGTGGCTACACCTTC. This sequence encodes CASSPLSAGGGYTF.